Each of the 15 T cell receptor beta chains below was sequenced from the same sample in a study of shared clonotypes between healthy human individuals. The protocol was immunoSEQ multiplex PCR, while the TCRdb copy is restricted to in-frame clones and leaves out a portion. This sample has a few million clones, with less than 95% found just once. Sequenced input: naive CD4+ T cells from PBMCs. The subset: CD45RA+ positively selected. The source of these receptors is a man between 18 and 35 years old in good health. Some clones in this sample may be carry-over from other donors' samples.

The genes are TRBV7-3 and TRBJ2-1; D uncertain. The V gene's germline CDR1 is SGHTA and CDR2 FQGTGA. CDR3 length: 17 residues. Trimming pared 5 bases from V and 0 bases from J, leaving 17 bases between. The CDR3: CASSGFGVKSSYNEQFF. CDR3 in DNA: TGTGCCAGCAGCGGCTTCGGAGTGAAGAGCTCCTACAATGAGCAGTTCTTC.

The CDR3 reads CATSTDRGPTDTQYF. The DNA for the CDR3 is TGTGCCACCAGCACCGACAGGGGGCCTACAGATACGCAGTATTTT. The gene calls are TRBV15 and TRBJ2-3; 10 bases are shared with TRBD1. V gave up 4 bases and J gave up 3 bases; unmatched junction bases: 4. CDR1 LNHNV and CDR2 YYDKDF come from the germline V gene (reference sequence). CDR3 length equals 15 residues.

J is TRBJ2-5 and V is TRBV5-1; no reliable D call. This CDR3 contains 15 residues. The V gene lost 4 bases and the J gene lost 0 bases, with 13 bases spanning the gap. CDR1 and CDR2 from the germline V gene are SGHRS and YFSETQ. CDR3 in DNA: TGCGCCAGCAGCCGTACCCGAGGCAACCAAGAGACCCAGTACTTC. Amino acids: CASSRTRGNQETQYF.

Of note for this clone: The junction and the germline gene differ at one end; a read error may be behind it. The CDR3 is CASSDPGLAGGFAVF. The CDR3 bases are TGCGCCAGCAGCGATCCGGGACTAGCGGGAGGGTTTGCGGTCTTC. V gene TRBV5-1 combines with J gene TRBJ2-1, with 16 bases matching TRBD2. This CDR3 is 15 amino acids long. CDR1 and CDR2 (germline): SGHRS, YFSETQ.

The CDR3 region has the DNA TGTGCCAGCAGCCGCCAGGGGACTAACGAGCAGTACTTC. Protein product: CASSRQGTNEQYF. The rearrangement uses TRBV6-5 and TRBJ2-7; tentative D call: TRBD2 (7 bases). From germline, CDR1 is MNHEY and CDR2 SVGAGI. V dropped 6 bases and J dropped 5 bases, with 14 bases sitting between them. There are 13 residues in the CDR3.

The chain links TRBV5-4 to TRBJ2-5; D not certain. The length of the CDR3 is 12 residues. The germline V gene encodes CDR1 SGHNT and CDR2 YYREEE (reference sequence). The V end was cut by 0 bases, the J end by 6 bases, with 6 bases between. The CDR3: CASSLAQQTQYF. CDR3 sequence (DNA): TGTGCCAGCAGCTTGGCCCAGCAGACCCAGTACTTC.

The chain carries TRBV29-1 and TRBJ2-5; tentative D call: TRBD1 (6 bases). Germline assignment: CDR1 SQVTM and CDR2 ANQGSEA. The CDR3 is 12 residues long. V was cut by 2 bases and J by 5 bases, with 9 bases left in between. The chain's CDR3 is CSVEMGAETQYF. In DNA, the CDR3 is TGCAGCGTTGAAATGGGGGCGGAGACCCAGTACTTC. The whole variable domain, filled in from reference TRBV29-1 and TRBJ2-5, reads SAVISQKPSRDICQRGTSLTIQCQVDSQVTMMFWYRQQPGQSLTLIATANQGSEATYESGFVIDKFPISRPNLTFSTLTVSNMSPEDSSIYLCSVEMGAETQYFGPGTRLLVL.

The rearrangement links TRBV5-1 to TRBJ2-5, with TRBD2 matching over 10 bases. The CDR3 loop spans 13 amino acids. With 4 bases clipped from V and 5 bases from J, the junction kept 2 bases outside the gene matches. Germline V CDR1 and CDR2: SGHRS, YFSETQ. The CDR3: CASSQGLAETQYF. The CDR3 DNA is TGCGCCAGCAGCCAGGGACTAGCGGAGACCCAGTACTTC.

The rearrangement joins TRBV5-1 to TRBJ2-3, with a tentative D call TRBD2 (7 bases). Germline V gives CDR1 SGHRS, CDR2 YFSETQ. The germline V and J ends were trimmed by 4 bases and 5 bases, with 11 bases remaining between them. This CDR3 spans 13 amino acids. The CDR3 bases are TGCGCCAGCAGCGCGGGGGCACGAGATACGCAGTATTTT. As protein: CASSAGARDTQYF. The variable domain in full, with the rest retrieved from reference TRBV5-1 and TRBJ2-3, is KAGVTQTPRYLIKTRGQQVTLSCSPISGHRSVSWYQQTPGQGLQFLFEYFSETQRNKGNFPGRFSGRQFSNSRSEMNVSTLELGDSALYLCASSAGARDTQYFGPGTRLTVL.

The V call is TRBV29-1, the J call TRBJ1-2, with D tentatively TRBD1 (5 bases). The CDR3 spans 12 residues. CDR1 and CDR2 from the germline V gene are SQVTM and ANQGSEA. V lost 4 bases, J lost 2 bases, and 8 bases lay in between. The CDR3 DNA follows: TGCAGCGTTGCTTCAGGGAACTATGGCTACACCTTC. Translating gives CSVASGNYGYTF.

J is TRBJ2-4 and V is TRBV10-1; D unclear. This CDR3 has 17 residues. V was shortened by 4 bases and J by 1 base, with 17 bases between the two germline ends. Germline V gene lookup returns CDR1 WNHNN and CDR2 SYGVQD (reference sequence). CDR3 loop: CASSGGRGSSAKNIQYF. Here the CDR3 DNA reads TGCGCCAGCAGTGGGGGAAGAGGTAGTTCGGCCAAAAACATTCAGTACTTC.

The V gene is TRBV9, the J gene TRBJ2-1; the D gene is possibly TRBD1 (6 bases). This CDR3 is built from 15 residues. The germline V and J ends were trimmed by 3 bases and 9 bases, with 19 bases remaining between them. Germline loops: CDR1 SGDLS, CDR2 YYNGEE. The CDR3 DNA is TGTGCCAGCAGCGCACAGACTCCAGGGGTCGGTGAGCAGTTCTTC. Translation gives CASSAQTPGVGEQFF. The full variable domain, its missing parts supplied by reference TRBV9 and TRBJ2-1, is DSGVTQTPKHLITATGQRVTLRCSPRSGDLSVYWYQQSLDQGLQFLIQYYNGEERAKGNILERFSAQQFPDLHSELNLSSLELGDSALYFCASSAQTPGVGEQFFGPGTRLTVL.

The genes are TRBV6-6 and TRBJ2-7; 8 nucleotides match TRBD1. The CDR3 length is 15 residues. Looked up from germline, CDR1 is MNHNY and CDR2 is SVGAGI (reference sequence). Losses at the gene ends were 7 bases for V and 6 bases for J; bases not matched to a gene: 14. The CDR3 reads CASTKGWQGAGEQYF. The CDR3 DNA reads as TGTGCCAGCACCAAGGGGTGGCAGGGGGCTGGCGAGCAGTACTTC.

J is TRBJ2-7 and V is TRBV18; TRBD2 matches 7 bases. The CDR3 sequence is 16 residues long. CDR1 KGHSH and CDR2 LQKENI come from the germline V gene. With 1 base clipped from V and 3 bases from J, the junction kept 9 bases outside the gene matches. CDR3: CASSPLGRGRDYEQYF. CDR3 coding DNA: TGTGCCAGCTCACCACTGGGGAGGGGCCGAGACTACGAGCAGTACTTC. Complete variable domain (other parts from reference TRBV18 and TRBJ2-7): NAGVMQNPRHLVRRRGQEARLRCSPMKGHSHVYWYRQLPEEGLKFMVYLQKENIIDESGMPKERFSAEFPKEGPSILRIQQVVRGDSAAYFCASSPLGRGRDYEQYFGPGTRLTVT.

In DNA, the CDR3 is TGCGCCAGCAGCTTGGAAGCCCGAACGAACACCGGGGAGCTGTTTTTT. It yields the protein CASSLEARTNTGELFF. The chain carries TRBV5-1 and TRBJ2-2, with D unclear. V was clipped by 0 bases and J by 0 bases, with 9 bases between them. Per the germline V gene, CDR1 is SGHRS and CDR2 is YFSETQ. The CDR3 extends over 16 amino acids.